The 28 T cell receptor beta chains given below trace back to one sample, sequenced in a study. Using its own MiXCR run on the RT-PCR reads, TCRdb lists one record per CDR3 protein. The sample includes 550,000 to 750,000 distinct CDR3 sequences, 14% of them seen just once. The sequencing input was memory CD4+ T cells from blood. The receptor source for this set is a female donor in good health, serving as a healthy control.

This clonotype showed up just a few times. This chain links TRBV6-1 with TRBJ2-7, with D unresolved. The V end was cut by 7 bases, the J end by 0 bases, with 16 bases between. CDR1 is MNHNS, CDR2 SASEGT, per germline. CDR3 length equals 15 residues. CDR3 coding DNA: TGTGCCAGCAACCCCGGAGACAACAACTCCTACGAGCAGTACTTC. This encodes CASNPGDNNSYEQYF.

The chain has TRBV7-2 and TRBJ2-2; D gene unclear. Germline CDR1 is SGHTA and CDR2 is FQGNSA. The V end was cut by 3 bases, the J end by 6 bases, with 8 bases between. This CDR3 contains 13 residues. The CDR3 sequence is CASSFVLPGELFF. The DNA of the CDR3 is TGTGCCAGCAGCTTCGTTCTACCCGGGGAGCTGTTTTTT.

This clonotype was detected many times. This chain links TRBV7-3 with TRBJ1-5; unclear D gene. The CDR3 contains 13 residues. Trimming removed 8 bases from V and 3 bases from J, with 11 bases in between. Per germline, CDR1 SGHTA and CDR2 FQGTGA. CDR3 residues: CASGEGPNQPQHF. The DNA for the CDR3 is TGTGCCAGCGGAGAAGGGCCCAATCAGCCCCAGCATTTT.

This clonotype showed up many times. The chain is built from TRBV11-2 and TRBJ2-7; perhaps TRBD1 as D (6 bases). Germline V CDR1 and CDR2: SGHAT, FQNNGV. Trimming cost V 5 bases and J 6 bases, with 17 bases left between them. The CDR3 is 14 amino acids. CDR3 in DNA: TGTGCCAGCAGCCCCGTCTCAGGGGTCGGCGAGCAGTACTTC. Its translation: CASSPVSGVGEQYF.

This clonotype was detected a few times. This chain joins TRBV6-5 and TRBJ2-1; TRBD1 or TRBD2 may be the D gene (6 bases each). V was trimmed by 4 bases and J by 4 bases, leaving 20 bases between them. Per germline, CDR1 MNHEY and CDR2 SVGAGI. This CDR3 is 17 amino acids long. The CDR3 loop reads CASSSLKTGASYNEQFF. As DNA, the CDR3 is TGTGCCAGCAGTTCTTTAAAGACGGGGGCCAGTTACAATGAGCAGTTCTTC.

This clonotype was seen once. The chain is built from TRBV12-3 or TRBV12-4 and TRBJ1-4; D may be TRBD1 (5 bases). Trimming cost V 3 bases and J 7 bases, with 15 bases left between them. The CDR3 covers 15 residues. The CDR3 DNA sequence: TGTGCCAGCAGTTTGCTCGGGGGGGGTGGTGAAAAACTGTTTTTT. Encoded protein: CASSLLGGGGEKLFF.

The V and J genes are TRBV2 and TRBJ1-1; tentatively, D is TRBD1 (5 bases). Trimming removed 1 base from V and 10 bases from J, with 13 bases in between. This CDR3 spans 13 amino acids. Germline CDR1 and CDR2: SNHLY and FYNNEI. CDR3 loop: CASSEVGTMRAFF. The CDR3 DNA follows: TGTGCCAGCAGTGAAGTAGGGACTATGAGAGCTTTCTTT.

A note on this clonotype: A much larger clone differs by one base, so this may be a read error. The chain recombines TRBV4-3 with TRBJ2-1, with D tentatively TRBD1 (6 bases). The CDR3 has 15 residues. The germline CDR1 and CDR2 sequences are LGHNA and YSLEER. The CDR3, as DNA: TGCGTCAGCAGCCAAGAAACAGGGTATAACGGTGAGCAGTTCTTC. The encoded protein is CVSSQETGYNGEQFF.

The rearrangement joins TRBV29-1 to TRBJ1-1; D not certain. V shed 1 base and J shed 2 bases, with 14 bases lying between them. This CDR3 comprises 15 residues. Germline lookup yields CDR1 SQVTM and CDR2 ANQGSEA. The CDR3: CSVEGWQDGNTEAFF. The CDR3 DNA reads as TGCAGCGTTGAAGGGTGGCAGGACGGCAACACTGAAGCTTTCTTT.

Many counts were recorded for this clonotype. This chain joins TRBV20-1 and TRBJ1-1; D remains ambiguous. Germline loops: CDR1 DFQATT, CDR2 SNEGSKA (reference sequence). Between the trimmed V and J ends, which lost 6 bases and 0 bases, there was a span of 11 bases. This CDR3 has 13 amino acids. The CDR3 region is CSALRPVNTEAFF. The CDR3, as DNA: TGCAGTGCCCTCCGCCCAGTGAACACTGAAGCTTTCTTT.

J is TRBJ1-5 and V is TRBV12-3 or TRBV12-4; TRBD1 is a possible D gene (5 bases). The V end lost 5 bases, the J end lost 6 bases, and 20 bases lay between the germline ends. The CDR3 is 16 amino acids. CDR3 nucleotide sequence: TGTGCCAGCAGTGGGGGAAGAGTAGCTCCGAGTCAGCCCCAGCATTTT. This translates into CASSGGRVAPSQPQHF.

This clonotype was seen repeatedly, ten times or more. In DNA, the CDR3 is TGTGCCAGCTCATATTCCGGGACAGCCTCTGGAAACACCATATATTTT. This translates into CASSYSGTASGNTIYF. The V gene is TRBV18, the J gene TRBJ1-3; 7 nucleotides agree with TRBD1. Per germline, CDR1 KGHSH and CDR2 LQKENI. The CDR3 spans 16 residues. Trimming cost V 5 bases and J 0 bases; bases outside gene matches: 7.

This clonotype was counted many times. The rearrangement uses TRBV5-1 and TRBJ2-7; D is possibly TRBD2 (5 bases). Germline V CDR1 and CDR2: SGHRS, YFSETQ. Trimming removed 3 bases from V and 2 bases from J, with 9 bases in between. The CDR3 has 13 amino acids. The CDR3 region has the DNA TGCGCCAGCAGCTGGCCGGGGACCTACGAGCAGTACTTC. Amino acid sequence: CASSWPGTYEQYF. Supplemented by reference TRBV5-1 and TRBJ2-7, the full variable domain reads KAGVTQTPRYLIKTRGQQVTLSCSPISGHRSVSWYQQTPGQGLQFLFEYFSETQRNKGNFPGRFSGRQFSNSRSEMNVSTLELGDSALYLCASSWPGTYEQYFGPGTRLTVT.

The DNA of the CDR3 is TGTGCCAGCAGTTTACCCAGGCGGGAGACCCAGTACTTC. Amino acids: CASSLPRRETQYF. This chain joins TRBV28 and TRBJ2-5; D not certain. The V end lost 2 bases, the J end lost 5 bases, and 9 bases lay between the germline ends. The length of the CDR3 is 13 residues. Per germline, CDR1 MDHEN and CDR2 SYDVKM.

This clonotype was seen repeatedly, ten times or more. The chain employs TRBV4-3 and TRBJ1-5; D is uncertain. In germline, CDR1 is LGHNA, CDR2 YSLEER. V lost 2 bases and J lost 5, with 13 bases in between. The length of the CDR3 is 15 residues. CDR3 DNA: TGCGCCAGCAGCCAATCTGCTATGTATCATCAGCCCCAGCATTTT. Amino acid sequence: CASSQSAMYHQPQHF.

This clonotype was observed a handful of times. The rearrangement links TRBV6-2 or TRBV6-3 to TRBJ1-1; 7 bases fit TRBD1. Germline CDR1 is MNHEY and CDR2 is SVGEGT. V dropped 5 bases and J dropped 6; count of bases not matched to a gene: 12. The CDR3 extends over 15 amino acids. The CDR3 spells CASSRPGTEVPEAFF. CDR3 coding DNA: TGTGCCAGCAGTCGTCCCGGGACAGAGGTCCCTGAAGCTTTCTTT.

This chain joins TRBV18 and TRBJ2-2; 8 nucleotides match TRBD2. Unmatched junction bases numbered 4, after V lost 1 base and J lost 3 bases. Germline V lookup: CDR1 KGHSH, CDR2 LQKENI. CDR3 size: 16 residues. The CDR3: CASSPQAGADTGELFF. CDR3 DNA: TGTGCCAGCTCACCACAAGCGGGGGCGGACACCGGGGAGCTGTTTTTT.

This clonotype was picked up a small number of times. CDR3 nucleotides: TGTGCCATCAGTGAAACTGTAGCGCGCACCCAGTACTTC. This translates into CAISETVARTQYF. The genes are TRBV10-3 and TRBJ2-5, with a tentative D call TRBD2 (5 bases). The CDR3 is 13 residues long. Trimming removed 3 bases at V and 8 bases at J, with 13 bases between. Germline V gene sequence: CDR1 ENHRY, CDR2 SYGVKD.

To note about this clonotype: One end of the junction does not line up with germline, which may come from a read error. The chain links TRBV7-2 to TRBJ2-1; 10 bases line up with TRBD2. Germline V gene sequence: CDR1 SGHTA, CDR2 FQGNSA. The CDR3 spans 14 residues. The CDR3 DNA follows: TGTGCCAGCAGCCTAGCGGGGGAATCGAATGAGCAGTTCTTC. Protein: CASSLAGESNEQFF.

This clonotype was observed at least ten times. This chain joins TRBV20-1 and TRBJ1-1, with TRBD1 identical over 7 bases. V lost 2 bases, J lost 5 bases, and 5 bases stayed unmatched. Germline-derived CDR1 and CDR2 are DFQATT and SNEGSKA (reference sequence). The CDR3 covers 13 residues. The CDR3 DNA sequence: TGCAGTGCTAGAAAGCAGGGGGGGACTGAAGCTTTCTTT. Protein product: CSARKQGGTEAFF.

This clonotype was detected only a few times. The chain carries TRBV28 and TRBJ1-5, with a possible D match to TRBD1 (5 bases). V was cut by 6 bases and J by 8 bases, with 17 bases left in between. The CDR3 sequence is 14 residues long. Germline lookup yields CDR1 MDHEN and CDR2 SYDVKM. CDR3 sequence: CASSLGDGRKPQHF. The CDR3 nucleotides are TGTGCCAGCAGCCTGGGGGACGGTAGGAAGCCCCAGCATTTT.

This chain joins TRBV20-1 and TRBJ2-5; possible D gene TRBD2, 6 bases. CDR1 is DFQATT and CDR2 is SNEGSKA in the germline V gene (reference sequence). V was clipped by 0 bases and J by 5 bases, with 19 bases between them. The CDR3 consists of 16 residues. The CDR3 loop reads CSARDLDGSLEETQYF. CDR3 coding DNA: TGCAGTGCTAGAGATCTGGACGGGAGTCTCGAGGAGACCCAGTACTTC.

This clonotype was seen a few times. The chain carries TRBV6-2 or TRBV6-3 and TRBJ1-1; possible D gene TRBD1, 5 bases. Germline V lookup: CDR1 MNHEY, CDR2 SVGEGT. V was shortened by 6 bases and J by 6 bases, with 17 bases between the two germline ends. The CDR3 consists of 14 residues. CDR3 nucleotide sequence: TGTGCCAGCAGCTCGGGGGGGAGTACCCCTGAAGCTTTCTTT. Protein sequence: CASSSGGSTPEAFF.

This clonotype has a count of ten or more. Here the CDR3 reads CASSVNTGMGETQYF. CDR3 nucleotide sequence: TGTGCCAGCAGCGTTAATACAGGGATGGGAGAGACCCAGTACTTC. This chain joins TRBV7-2 and TRBJ2-5; TRBD1 might be the D (6 bases). This CDR3 comprises 15 residues. The V gene's germline CDR1 is SGHTA and CDR2 FQGNSA. Trimming shortened V by 5 bases and J by 4 bases, and 17 bases separated the two germline ends.

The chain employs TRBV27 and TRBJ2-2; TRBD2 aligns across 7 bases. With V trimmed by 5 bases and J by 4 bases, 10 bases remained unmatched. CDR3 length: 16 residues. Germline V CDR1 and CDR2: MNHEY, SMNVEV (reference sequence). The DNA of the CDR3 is TGTGCCAGCAGTCCAAGACTAGCAGATTTCACCGGGGAGCTGTTTTTT. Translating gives CASSPRLADFTGELFF.

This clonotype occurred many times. Here the CDR3 DNA reads TGCGCCAGCAGCTTGGACCCCGGGTACGAGCAGTACTTC. Translation gives CASSLDPGYEQYF. V gene TRBV5-1 combines with J gene TRBJ2-7; no reliable D call. The germline CDR1 and CDR2 sequences are SGHRS and YFSETQ. Trimming took 0 bases from V and 4 from J, leaving 8 bases between them. The length of the CDR3 is 13 residues.

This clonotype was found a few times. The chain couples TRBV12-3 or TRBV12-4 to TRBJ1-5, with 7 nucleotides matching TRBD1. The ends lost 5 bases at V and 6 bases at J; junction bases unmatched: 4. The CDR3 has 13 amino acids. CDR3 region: CASSATGVQPQHF. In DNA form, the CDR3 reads TGTGCCAGCAGTGCAACAGGGGTTCAGCCCCAGCATTTT.

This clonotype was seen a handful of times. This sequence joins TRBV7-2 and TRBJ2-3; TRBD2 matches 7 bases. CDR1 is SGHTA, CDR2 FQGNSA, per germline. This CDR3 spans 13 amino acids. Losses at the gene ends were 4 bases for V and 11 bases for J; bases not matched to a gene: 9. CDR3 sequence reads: CASSSPMGGGQYF. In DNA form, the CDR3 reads TGTGCCAGCAGCTCCCCCATGGGGGGGGGGCAGTATTTT.